Shown below are 16 T cell receptor beta chains from a single sample sequenced in a study of identical twins. Using its own MiXCR run on the 5' RACE reads, TCRdb lists one record per CDR3 protein. The data hold about 660,000 distinct CDR3 sequences, with around 8.3% observed a single time. A further study also used this sample, focusing on yellow fever vaccine responses in identical twins.

Sequences were obtained from PBMCs. The source of these receptors is a woman between 18 and 29 years old in good health.

This chain links TRBV3-1 with TRBJ2-5; 9 bases map to TRBD2. V lost 4 bases, J lost 2 bases, and 17 bases stayed unmatched. The CDR3 is 19 residues long. From germline, CDR1 is LGHDT and CDR2 YNNKEL (reference sequence). In nucleotides, the CDR3 is TGTGCCAGCAGCCTACGGGGAGGGACTAGCCCCGGGGGGCAAGAGACCCAGTACTTC. It encodes CASSLRGGTSPGGQETQYF.

The chain links TRBV9 to TRBJ2-3, with 8 bases matching TRBD2. The germline V gene encodes CDR1 SGDLS and CDR2 YYNGEE. This CDR3 spans 15 amino acids. J gave up 2 bases and V 0 bases, and 2 bases lay outside the gene matches. CDR3 coding DNA: TGTGCCAGCAGCGTAGTAGCGGGGCTCACAGATACGCAGTATTTT. It is translated as CASSVVAGLTDTQYF.

This sequence joins TRBV15 and TRBJ2-7; 7 bases are shared with TRBD1. Germline-derived CDR1 and CDR2 are LNHNV and YYDKDF (reference sequence). This CDR3 region has 15 residues. With V trimmed by 3 bases and J by 3 bases, 8 bases remained unmatched. The CDR3 nucleotides read TGTGCCACCAGCAGTGTGACAGGGCCGATCTACGAGCAGTACTTC. Translation: CATSSVTGPIYEQYF.

The chain carries TRBV7-9 and TRBJ1-4; D is ambiguous. Trimming cost V 3 bases and J 5 bases, with 10 bases left between them. Germline V CDR1 and CDR2: SEHNR, FQNEAQ (reference sequence). The CDR3 spans 14 residues. The CDR3: CASSFRVENEKLFF. The CDR3 bases are TGTGCCAGCAGCTTTCGGGTAGAGAATGAAAAACTGTTTTTT.

This clonotype showed up just a few times. The chain has TRBV19 and TRBJ2-6; no clear D gene. Trimming took off 6 bases at V and 0 bases at J, with 9 bases between the two ends. The CDR3 totals 15 residues. Germline loops: CDR1 LNHDA, CDR2 SQIVND (reference sequence). CDR3 bases: TGTGCCAGTAGCTTCGTGGGCTCTGGGGCCAACGTCCTGACTTTC. Translated, it gives CASSFVGSGANVLTF. The full variable domain, in which reference TRBV19 and TRBJ2-6 provide the parts outside the CDR3, is DGGITQSPKYLFRKEGQNVTLSCEQNLNHDAMYWYRQDPGQGLRLIYYSQIVNDFQKGDIAEGYSVSREKKESFPLTVTSAQKNPTAFYLCASSFVGSGANVLTFGAGSRLTVL.

This chain links TRBV24-1 with TRBJ2-5; 9 bases map to TRBD1. With 4 bases clipped from V and 4 bases from J, the junction kept 9 bases outside the gene matches. Germline V gene data show CDR1 as KGHDR and CDR2 as SFDVKD. The CDR3 totals 16 residues. The CDR3 coding sequence is TGTGCCACCAGTGACCGAGGACAGGGGAAGGGAGAGACCCAGTACTTC. This codes for CATSDRGQGKGETQYF.

This clonotype was picked up many times. This chain joins TRBV7-8 and TRBJ2-7; 10 nucleotides align to TRBD1. Looked up from germline, CDR1 is SGHVS and CDR2 is FQNEAQ. The CDR3 has 16 amino acids. The V gene end was trimmed by 1 base and the J gene end by 4 bases; junction bases not matched to a gene: 7. CDR3 nucleotides: TGTGCCAGCAGCTTAGGGGGACAGGGGTCCATTTACGAGCAGTACTTC. Translation: CASSLGGQGSIYEQYF. The whole variable domain, remainder taken from reference TRBV7-8 and TRBJ2-7, is GAGVSQSPRYKVAKRGQDVALRCDPISGHVSLFWYQQALGQGPEFLTYFQNEAQLDKSGLPSDRFFAERPEGSVSTLKIQRTQQEDSAVYLCASSLGGQGSIYEQYFGPGTRLTVT.

The V and J genes are TRBV12-3 or TRBV12-4 and TRBJ2-7; unclear D gene. Trimming took off 5 bases at V and 3 bases at J, with 8 bases between the two ends. The CDR3 consists of 12 residues. The CDR3 here is CASSNNGYEQYF. CDR3 nucleotides: TGTGCCAGCAGTAACAACGGCTACGAGCAGTACTTC.

This clonotype has at least ten counts. This chain links TRBV12-3 or TRBV12-4 with TRBJ2-5; D is unclear. This CDR3 comprises 11 residues. Trimming pared 6 bases from V and 7 bases from J, leaving 9 bases between. CDR3 in amino acids: CASSIGGTQYF. For the CDR3, the DNA is TGTGCCAGCAGCATCGGTGGGACCCAGTACTTC.

This clonotype occurred many times. V and J are TRBV12-3 or TRBV12-4 and TRBJ2-4, with unresolved D. Trimming took 6 bases from V and 3 from J, leaving 18 bases between them. This CDR3 spans 16 amino acids. CDR3 in amino acids: CASRTFSGWDKNIQYF. The CDR3, as DNA: TGTGCCAGCAGAACCTTTTCAGGTTGGGACAAAAACATTCAGTACTTC.

This clonotype was detected only a few times. This chain joins TRBV7-8 and TRBJ2-2, with TRBD1 matching 7 bases. CDR3 size: 19 residues. CDR1 is SGHVS and CDR2 is FQNEAQ in the germline V gene. The V and J ends lost 0 bases and 3 bases, in that order; junction bases with no gene match: 13. The CDR3 DNA follows: TGTGCCAGCAGCTTAGCGGGACAGTCCCCGCTGAGGGACACCGGGGAGCTGTTTTTT. It yields the protein CASSLAGQSPLRDTGELFF.

In its sample, this clonotype was seen a few times. CDR3 in amino acids: CASSSGTGVKGYTF. DNA for the CDR3: TGTGCCAGCAGTTCCGGGACAGGGGTAAAGGGCTACACCTTC. This chain uses TRBV6-5 with TRBJ1-2; 10 positions match TRBD1. J was trimmed by 8 bases and V by 4 bases; bases with no gene match: 7. CDR3 size: 14 residues. CDR1 MNHEY and CDR2 SVGAGI come from the germline V gene.

This clonotype came up a few times. The V gene is TRBV6-1, the J gene TRBJ1-5; no definite D call. The germline CDR1 and CDR2 sequences are MNHNS and SASEGT. This CDR3 is built from 13 residues. V lost 6 bases, J lost 9 bases, and 15 bases lay in between. CDR3 DNA: TGTGCCAGCAGAAAGGATCTCCGAATGCCCCAGCATTTT. Translation gives CASRKDLRMPQHF.

Worth noting for this clonotype: Germline and junction disagree at one end, which may indicate a read error. The genes are TRBV9 and TRBJ2-1, with D perhaps TRBD1 (6 bases). In germline, CDR1 is SGDLS, CDR2 YYNGEE. This CDR3 comprises 12 residues. The CDR3 nucleotides read TGTGCCAGCAGCGTAGGACAGGCTGAGCGGTTCTTC. Amino acid sequence: CASSVGQAERFF.

This clonotype was detected a few times. The rearrangement uses TRBV7-8 and TRBJ2-5; 10 bases line up with TRBD1. The germline gives CDR1 SGHVS, CDR2 FQNEAQ. This CDR3 has 17 residues. Losses at the gene ends were 4 bases for V and 0 bases for J; bases not matched to a gene: 8. CDR3 protein: CASSSQTGQGYQETQYF. For the CDR3, the DNA is TGTGCCAGCAGCTCCCAAACGGGACAGGGGTACCAAGAGACCCAGTACTTC. The entire variable domain, with the rest obtained from reference TRBV7-8 and TRBJ2-5, is as follows: GAGVSQSPRYKVAKRGQDVALRCDPISGHVSLFWYQQALGQGPEFLTYFQNEAQLDKSGLPSDRFFAERPEGSVSTLKIQRTQQEDSAVYLCASSSQTGQGYQETQYFGPGTRLLVL.

The chain couples TRBV27 to TRBJ2-1; 7 nucleotides align to TRBD1. Germline-derived CDR1 and CDR2 are MNHEY and SMNVEV (reference sequence). The CDR3 covers 16 residues. Germline trimming cut 3 bases from V and 1 base from J; bases unmatched to any gene: 6. The CDR3, as DNA: TGTGCCAGCAGTTTTACGAGGGGGCGATCCTACAATGAGCAGTTCTTC. This sequence encodes CASSFTRGRSYNEQFF.